The source of this T cell receptor beta chain is a study of cytomegalovirus exposure and HLA in healthy donors. General observations from the study: Association of 16,951 TCR beta sequences with HLA alleles was found at 0.05 false discovery rate in a later analysis. According to an earlier analysis, most TCR beta V segments yielded productive rearrangements about 90% or about 30% of the time. The study flagged around 150 TCR beta chains as cytomegalovirus-associated.

The V gene end was trimmed by 5 bases and the J gene end by 6 bases; junction bases not matched to a gene: 10. CDR3 length: 15 amino acids. The germline CDR1 and CDR2 sequences are SEHNR and FQNEAQ (reference sequence). As regards this clone: Its antigen is still unknown.

PCR involved 60 Vbeta and 13 Jbeta primers. Authors' methods: Unique TCR beta chains totaled some 80 million in a later count, with roughly 11 million of them shared. Method: immunoSEQ multiplex PCR; TCRdb's copy keeps in-frame clones and lacks some. That table supplies the V and J calls and clone size; D and trimming were determined from the DNA. The sample has roughly 130,000 clones; around three quarters are singletons. This receptor was identified in a man in his forties in good health and CMV-seronegative. The rearrangement uses TRBV7-9 and TRBJ2-7; 10 nucleotides line up with TRBD1. The sequencing sample was made of PBMCs. The CDR3 sequence: CASSPGGTGAPEQYF. The CDR3 region has the DNA TGTGCCAGCAGCCCGGGGGGGACAGGGGCTCCCGAGCAGTACTTC.